The clone carrying this T cell receptor (beta chain) was detected only a few times. This record comes from a study of blood T cell repertoires in COVID-19. Study details: Material from acute and convalescent COVID-19 was sourced from the United States, Italy and Spain. The analysed material was cDNA or gDNA that came from T cells, B-cell-depleted T cells, or PBMCs.

Methods used by the authors: By means of reference gene primer amplification, nucleated cell counts were estimated. The data were produced by immunoSEQ multiplex PCR, yet TCRdb's version contains in-frame clones alone and is incomplete. V, J and clone size are taken as reported in that table, and D and trimming were inferred from the DNA itself. The repertoire includes about 220,000 clones, around 80% of them detected once, and around 7.7% sits in the top ten. Germline assignment: CDR1 MNHEY and CDR2 SVGEGT. Trimming left V 6 bases short and J 5 bases short, with 19 bases between. This CDR3 contains 15 residues.

The sample was peripheral blood. This sequence originates from a woman between 65 and 79 years old with acute or convalescent COVID-19. The chain employs TRBV6-2 or TRBV6-3 and TRBJ1-2; D possibly corresponds to TRBD1 (5 bases). In DNA form, the CDR3 reads TGTGCCAGCAGCCCAAACTTCGACAGTCCTTATGGCTACACCTTC. Amino acid sequence: CASSPNFDSPYGYTF.